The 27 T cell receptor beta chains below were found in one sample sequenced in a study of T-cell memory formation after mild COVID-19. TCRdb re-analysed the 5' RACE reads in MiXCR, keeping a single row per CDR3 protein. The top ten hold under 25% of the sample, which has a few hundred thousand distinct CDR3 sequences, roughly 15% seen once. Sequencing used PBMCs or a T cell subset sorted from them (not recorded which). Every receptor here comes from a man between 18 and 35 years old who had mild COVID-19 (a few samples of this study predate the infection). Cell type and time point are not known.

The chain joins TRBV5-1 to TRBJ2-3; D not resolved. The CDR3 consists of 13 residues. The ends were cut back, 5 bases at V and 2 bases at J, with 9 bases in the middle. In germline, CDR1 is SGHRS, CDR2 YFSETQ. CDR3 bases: TGCGCCAGCAGGCCCCAGATCACAGATACGCAGTATTTT. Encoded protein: CASRPQITDTQYF.

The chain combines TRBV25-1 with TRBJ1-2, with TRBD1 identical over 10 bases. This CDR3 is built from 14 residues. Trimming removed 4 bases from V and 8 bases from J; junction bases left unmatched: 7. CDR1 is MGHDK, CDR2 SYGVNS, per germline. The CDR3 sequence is CASSARDRGSGYTF. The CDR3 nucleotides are TGTGCCAGCAGTGCCCGGGACAGGGGTTCGGGCTACACCTTC.

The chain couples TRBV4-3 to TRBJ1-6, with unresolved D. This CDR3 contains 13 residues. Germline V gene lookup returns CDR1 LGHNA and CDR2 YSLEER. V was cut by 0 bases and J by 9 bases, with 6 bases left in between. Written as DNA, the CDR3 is TGCGCCAGCAGCCAAGATTTCGCTTCACCCCTCCACTTT. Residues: CASSQDFASPLHF.

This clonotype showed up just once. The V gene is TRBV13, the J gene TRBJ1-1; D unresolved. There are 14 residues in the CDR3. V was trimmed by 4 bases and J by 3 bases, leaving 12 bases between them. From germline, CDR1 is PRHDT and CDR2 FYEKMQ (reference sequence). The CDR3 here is CASSSRWRDTEAFF. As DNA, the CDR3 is TGTGCCAGCAGCTCGAGGTGGCGGGACACTGAAGCTTTCTTT.

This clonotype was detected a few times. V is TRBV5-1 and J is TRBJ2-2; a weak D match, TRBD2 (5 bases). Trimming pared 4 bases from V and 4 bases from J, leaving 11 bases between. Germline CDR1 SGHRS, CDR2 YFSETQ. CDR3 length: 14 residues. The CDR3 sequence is CASSAGVLTGELFF. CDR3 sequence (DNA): TGCGCCAGCAGCGCCGGGGTACTCACCGGGGAGCTGTTTTTT.

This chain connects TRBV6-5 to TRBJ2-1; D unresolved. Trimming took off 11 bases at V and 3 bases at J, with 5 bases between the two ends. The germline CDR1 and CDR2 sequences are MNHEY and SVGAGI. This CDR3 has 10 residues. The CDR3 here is CAWDYNEQFF. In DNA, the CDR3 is TGTGCCTGGGACTACAATGAGCAGTTCTTC.

CDR3 amino acids: CASRQGMGEQFF. CDR3 DNA: TGTGCCAGCAGACAGGGAATGGGTGAGCAGTTCTTC. V gene TRBV6-6 combines with J gene TRBJ2-1; D is possibly TRBD1 (6 bases). The germline V gene encodes CDR1 MNHNY and CDR2 SVGAGI (reference sequence). The CDR3 loop spans 12 amino acids. The ends were cut back, 6 bases at V and 9 bases at J, with 12 bases in the middle.

The DNA for the CDR3 is TGTGCCAGCAGCCAAGTGGTGGACTACACCGGGGAGCTGTTTTTT. It codes for CASSQVVDYTGELFF. The chain is built from TRBV4-2 and TRBJ2-2; the D gene is possibly TRBD2 (5 bases). This CDR3 is built from 15 residues. CDR1 is LGHNA, CDR2 YNFKEQ, per germline. V shed 1 base and J shed 3 bases, with 9 bases lying between them.

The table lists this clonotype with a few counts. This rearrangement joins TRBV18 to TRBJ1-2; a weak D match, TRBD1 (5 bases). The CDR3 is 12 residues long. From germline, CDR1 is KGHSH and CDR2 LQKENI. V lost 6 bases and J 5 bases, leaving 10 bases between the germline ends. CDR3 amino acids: CASSREIYGYTF. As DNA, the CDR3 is TGTGCCAGCTCCAGGGAAATTTATGGCTACACCTTC.

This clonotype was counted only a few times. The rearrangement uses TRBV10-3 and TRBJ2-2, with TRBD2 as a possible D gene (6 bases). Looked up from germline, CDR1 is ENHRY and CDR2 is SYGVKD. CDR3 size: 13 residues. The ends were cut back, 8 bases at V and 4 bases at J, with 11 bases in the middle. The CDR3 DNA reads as TGTGCCATCGCGGGGCCGGGCACCGGGGAGCTGTTTTTT. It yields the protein CAIAGPGTGELFF.

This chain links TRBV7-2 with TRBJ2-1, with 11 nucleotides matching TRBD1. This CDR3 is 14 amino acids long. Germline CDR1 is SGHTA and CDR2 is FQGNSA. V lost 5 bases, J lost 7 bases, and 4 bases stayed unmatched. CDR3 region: CASSPWDRGNEQFF. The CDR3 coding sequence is TGTGCCAGCAGCCCCTGGGACAGGGGGAATGAGCAGTTCTTC.

DNA of the CDR3: TGTGCCAGCAGGGGAGGGGACCTTTATAATTCACCCCTCCACTTT. Amino acids: CASRGGDLYNSPLHF. The V and J genes are TRBV7-8 and TRBJ1-6; possibly TRBD1 for D (5 bases). Trimming removed 6 bases at V and 4 bases at J, with 13 bases between. Looked up from germline, CDR1 is SGHVS and CDR2 is FQNEAQ. The CDR3 is made up of 15 amino acids.

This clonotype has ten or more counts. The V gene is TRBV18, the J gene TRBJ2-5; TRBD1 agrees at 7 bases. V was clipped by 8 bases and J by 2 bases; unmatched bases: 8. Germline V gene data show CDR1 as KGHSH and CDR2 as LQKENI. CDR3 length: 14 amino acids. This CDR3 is CASSPPGQQETQYF. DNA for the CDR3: TGTGCCAGCAGCCCGCCGGGACAGCAAGAGACCCAGTACTTC.

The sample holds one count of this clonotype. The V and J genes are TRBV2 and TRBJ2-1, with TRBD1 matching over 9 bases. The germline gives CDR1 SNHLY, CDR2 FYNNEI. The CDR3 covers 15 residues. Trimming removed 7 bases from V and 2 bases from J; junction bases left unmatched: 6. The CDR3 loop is CASITGQGPYNEQFF. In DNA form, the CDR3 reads TGTGCCAGCATAACGGGACAGGGCCCCTACAATGAGCAGTTCTTC.

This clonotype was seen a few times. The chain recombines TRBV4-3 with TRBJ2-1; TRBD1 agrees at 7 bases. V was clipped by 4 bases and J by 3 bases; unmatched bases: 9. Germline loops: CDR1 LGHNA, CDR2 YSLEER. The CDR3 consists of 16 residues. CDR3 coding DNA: TGCGCCAGCAGCCTGGAAGACCGGGACAGCTACAATGAGCAGTTCTTC. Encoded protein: CASSLEDRDSYNEQFF.

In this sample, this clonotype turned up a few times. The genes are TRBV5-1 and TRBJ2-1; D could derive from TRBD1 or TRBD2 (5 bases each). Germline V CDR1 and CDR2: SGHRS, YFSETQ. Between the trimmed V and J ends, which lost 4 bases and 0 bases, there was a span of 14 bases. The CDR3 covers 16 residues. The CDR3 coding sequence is TGCGCCAGCAGCGCCCGGGGACCAAGCTCCTACAATGAGCAGTTCTTC. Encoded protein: CASSARGPSSYNEQFF. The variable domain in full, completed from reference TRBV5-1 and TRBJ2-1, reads KAGVTQTPRYLIKTRGQQVTLSCSPISGHRSVSWYQQTPGQGLQFLFEYFSETQRNKGNFPGRFSGRQFSNSRSEMNVSTLELGDSALYLCASSARGPSSYNEQFFGPGTRLTVL.

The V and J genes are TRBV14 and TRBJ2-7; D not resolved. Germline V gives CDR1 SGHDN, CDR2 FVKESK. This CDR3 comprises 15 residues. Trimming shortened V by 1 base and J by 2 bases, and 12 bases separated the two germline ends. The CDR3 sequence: CASSQVAEVPYEQYV. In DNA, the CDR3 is TGTGCCAGCAGCCAAGTGGCAGAGGTCCCCTACGAGCAGTACGTC.

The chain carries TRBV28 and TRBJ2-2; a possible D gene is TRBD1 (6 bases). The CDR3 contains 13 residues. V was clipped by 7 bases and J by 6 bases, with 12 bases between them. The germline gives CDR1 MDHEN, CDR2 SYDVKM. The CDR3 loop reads CASTRGWAGELFF. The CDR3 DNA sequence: TGTGCCAGCACCAGGGGCTGGGCCGGGGAGCTGTTTTTT.

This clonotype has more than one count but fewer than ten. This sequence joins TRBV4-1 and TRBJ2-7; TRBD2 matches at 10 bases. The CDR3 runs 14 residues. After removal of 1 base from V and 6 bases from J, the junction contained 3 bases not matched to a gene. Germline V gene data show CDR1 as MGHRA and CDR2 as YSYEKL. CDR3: CASSQGPSGGEQYF. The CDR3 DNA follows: TGCGCCAGCAGCCAAGGTCCTAGCGGGGGCGAGCAGTACTTC.

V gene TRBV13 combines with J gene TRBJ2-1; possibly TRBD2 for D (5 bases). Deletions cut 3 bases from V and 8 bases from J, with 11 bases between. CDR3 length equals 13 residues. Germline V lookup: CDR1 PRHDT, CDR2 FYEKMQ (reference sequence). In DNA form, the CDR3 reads TGTGCCAGCAGCTTGGAGAGGCGGGATGAGCAGTTCTTC. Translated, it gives CASSLERRDEQFF.

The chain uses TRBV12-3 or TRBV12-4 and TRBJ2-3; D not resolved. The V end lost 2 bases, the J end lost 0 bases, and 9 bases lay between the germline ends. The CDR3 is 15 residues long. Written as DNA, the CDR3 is TGTGCCAGCAGTTTACCCGGACCTAGCACAGATACGCAGTATTTT. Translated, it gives CASSLPGPSTDTQYF.

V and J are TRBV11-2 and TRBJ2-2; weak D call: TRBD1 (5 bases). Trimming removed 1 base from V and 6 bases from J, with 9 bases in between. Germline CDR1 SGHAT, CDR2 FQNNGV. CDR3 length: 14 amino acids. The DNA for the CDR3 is TGTGCCAGCAGCTTAGTCAGGGCCGCCGGGGAGCTGTTTTTT. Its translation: CASSLVRAAGELFF.

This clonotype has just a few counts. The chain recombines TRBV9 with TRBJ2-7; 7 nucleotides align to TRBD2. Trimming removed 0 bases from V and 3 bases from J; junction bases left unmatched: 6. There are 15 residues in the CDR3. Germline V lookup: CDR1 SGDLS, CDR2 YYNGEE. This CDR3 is CASSVGGGTYYEQYF. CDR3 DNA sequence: TGTGCCAGCAGCGTAGGCGGGGGAACCTACTACGAGCAGTACTTC.

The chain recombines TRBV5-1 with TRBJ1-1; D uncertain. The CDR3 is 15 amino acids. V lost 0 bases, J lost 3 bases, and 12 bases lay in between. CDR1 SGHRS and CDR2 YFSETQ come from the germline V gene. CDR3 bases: TGCGCCAGCAGCTTGGTTAGCCCCGGGGACACTGAAGCTTTCTTT. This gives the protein CASSLVSPGDTEAFF.

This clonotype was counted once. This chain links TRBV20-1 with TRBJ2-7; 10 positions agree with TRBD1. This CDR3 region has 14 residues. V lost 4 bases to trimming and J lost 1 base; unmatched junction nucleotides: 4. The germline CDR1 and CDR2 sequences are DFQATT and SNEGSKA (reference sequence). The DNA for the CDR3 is TGCAGTGCTATAGGGACAGGGGATTCCTACGAGCAGTACTTC. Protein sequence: CSAIGTGDSYEQYF.

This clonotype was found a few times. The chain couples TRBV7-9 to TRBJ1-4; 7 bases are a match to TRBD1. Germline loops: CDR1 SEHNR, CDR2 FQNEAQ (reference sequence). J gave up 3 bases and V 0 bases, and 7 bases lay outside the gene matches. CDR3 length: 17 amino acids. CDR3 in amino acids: CASSLARQGVSNEKLFF. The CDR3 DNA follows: TGTGCCAGCAGCTTAGCCCGACAGGGTGTTTCTAATGAAAAACTGTTTTTT.

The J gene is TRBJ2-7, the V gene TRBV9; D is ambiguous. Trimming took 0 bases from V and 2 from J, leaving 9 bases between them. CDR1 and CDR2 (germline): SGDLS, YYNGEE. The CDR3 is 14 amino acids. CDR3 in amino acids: CASSVAFHTYEQYF. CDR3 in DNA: TGTGCCAGCAGCGTAGCCTTTCATACCTACGAGCAGTACTTC.